This note documents a single TCR beta chain sequence. The sample comes from a study of T cell responses to AZD1222 COVID-19 vaccine. Between the trimmed V and J ends, which lost 3 bases and 8 bases, there was a span of 20 bases. The germline V gene encodes CDR1 SGDLS and CDR2 YYNGEE. This CDR3 comprises 15 residues. Libraries were prepared by immunoSEQ multiplex PCR; TCRdb keeps only in-frame clonotypes and omits some of them. The table has about 130,000 clones, over 85% seen once. The specimen was peripheral blood, collected on day 0 of AZD1222 vaccination. This TCR derives from an adult in good health. The V gene is TRBV9, the J gene TRBJ1-2; perhaps TRBD1 as D (5 bases). The CDR3 here is CASSGPGTSKGGYTF. The CDR3 DNA sequence: TGTGCCAGCAGCGGGCCCGGGACCTCCAAGGGAGGCTACACCTTC. The full variable domain, in which reference TRBV9 and TRBJ1-2 provide the parts outside the CDR3, is DSGVTQTPKHLITATGQRVTLRCSPRSGDLSVYWYQQSLDQGLQFLIQYYNGEERAKGNILERFSAQQFPDLHSELNLSSLELGDSALYFCASSGPGTSKGGYTFGSGTRLTVV.